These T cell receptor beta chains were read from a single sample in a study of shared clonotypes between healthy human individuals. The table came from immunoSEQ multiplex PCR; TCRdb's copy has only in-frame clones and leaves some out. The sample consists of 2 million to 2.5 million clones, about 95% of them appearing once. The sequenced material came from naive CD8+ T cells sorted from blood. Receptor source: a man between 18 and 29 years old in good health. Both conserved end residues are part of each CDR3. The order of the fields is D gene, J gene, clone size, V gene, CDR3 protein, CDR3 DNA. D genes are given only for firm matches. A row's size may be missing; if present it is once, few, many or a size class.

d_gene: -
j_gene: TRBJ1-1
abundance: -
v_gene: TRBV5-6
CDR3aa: CASSLDPANTEAFF
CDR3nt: TGTGCCAGCAGCTTGGACCCAGCGAACACTGAAGCTTTCTTT

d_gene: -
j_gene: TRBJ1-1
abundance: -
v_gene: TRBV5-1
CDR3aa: CASSLSRVDTEAFF
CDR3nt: TGCGCCAGCAGCTTGTCCAGGGTCGACACTGAAGCTTTCTTT

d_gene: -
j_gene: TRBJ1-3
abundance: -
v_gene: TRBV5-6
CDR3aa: CASSFGTDSGNTIYF
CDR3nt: TGTGCCAGCAGCTTTGGGACGGACTCTGGAAACACCATATATTTT

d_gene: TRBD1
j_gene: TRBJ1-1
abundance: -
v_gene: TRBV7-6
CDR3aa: CASSLGTGGGFTEAFF
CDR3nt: TGTGCCAGCAGCTTAGGGACAGGGGGTGGGTTCACTGAAGCTTTCTTT

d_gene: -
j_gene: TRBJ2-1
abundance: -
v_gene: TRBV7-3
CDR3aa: CASSLGTGYNEQFF
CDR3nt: TGTGCCAGCAGCTTAGGGACTGGATACAATGAGCAGTTCTTC

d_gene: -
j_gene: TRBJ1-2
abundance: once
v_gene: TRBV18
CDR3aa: CASSPVDRNYGYTF
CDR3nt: TGTGCCAGCTCACCAGTGGACAGAAACTATGGCTACACCTTC

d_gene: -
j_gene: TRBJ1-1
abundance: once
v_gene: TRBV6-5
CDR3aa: CASRWTAMNTEAFF
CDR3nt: TGTGCCAGCAGATGGACAGCGATGAACACTGAAGCTTTCTTT

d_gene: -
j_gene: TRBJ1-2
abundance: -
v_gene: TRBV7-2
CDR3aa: CASSLKVNGYTF
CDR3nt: TGTGCCAGCAGCTTGAAAGTGAATGGCTACACCTTC

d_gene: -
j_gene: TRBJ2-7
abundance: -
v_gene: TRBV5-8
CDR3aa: CASSIGYGSSYEQYF
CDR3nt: TGTGCCAGCAGCATTGGGTACGGGAGCTCCTACGAGCAGTACTTC

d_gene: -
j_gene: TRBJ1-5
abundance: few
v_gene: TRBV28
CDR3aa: CATTRRAAPYSNQPQHF
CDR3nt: TGTGCCACCACGCGGAGGGCGGCACCCTATAGCAATCAGCCCCAGCATTTT

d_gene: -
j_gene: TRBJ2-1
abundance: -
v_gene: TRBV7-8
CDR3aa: CASSLVETENEQFF
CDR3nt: TGTGCCAGCAGCTTAGTTGAGACAGAAAATGAGCAGTTCTTC

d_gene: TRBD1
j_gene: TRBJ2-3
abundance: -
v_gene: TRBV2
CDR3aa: CASTEWTGSDTQYF
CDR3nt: TGTGCCAGCACCGAATGGACAGGGTCAGATACGCAGTATTTT

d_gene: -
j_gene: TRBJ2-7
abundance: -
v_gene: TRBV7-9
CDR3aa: CASSSHAGNGYEQYF
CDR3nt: TGTGCCAGCAGCTCTCATGCGGGGAATGGCTACGAGCAGTACTTC

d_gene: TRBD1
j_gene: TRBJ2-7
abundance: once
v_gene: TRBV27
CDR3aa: CASSSPGQGSYEQYF
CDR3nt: TGTGCCAGCAGTTCCCCGGGACAGGGCTCCTACGAGCAGTACTTC

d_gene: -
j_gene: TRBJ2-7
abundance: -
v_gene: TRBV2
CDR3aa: CASTEPRTESSYEQYF
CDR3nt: TGTGCCAGCACCGAACCCCGGACAGAGAGCTCCTACGAGCAGTACTTC

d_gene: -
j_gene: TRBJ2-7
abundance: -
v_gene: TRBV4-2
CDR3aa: CASSQAGAGTYEQYF
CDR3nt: TGTGCCAGCAGCCAAGCCGGCGCAGGGACCTACGAGCAGTACTTC

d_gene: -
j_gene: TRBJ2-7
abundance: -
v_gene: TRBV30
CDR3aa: CARKGREIYEQYF
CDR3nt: TGTGCCCGGAAGGGCAGGGAAATCTACGAGCAGTACTTC

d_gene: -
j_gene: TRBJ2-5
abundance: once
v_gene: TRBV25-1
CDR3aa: CASSEMGQGEETQYF
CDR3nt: TGTGCCAGCAGTGAAATGGGGCAGGGAGAGGAGACCCAGTACTTC

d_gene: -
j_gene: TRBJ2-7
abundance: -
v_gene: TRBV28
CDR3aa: CASSLPDDRSTGEQYF
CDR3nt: TGTGCCAGCAGTCTCCCCGATGACAGGAGCACGGGCGAGCAGTACTTC

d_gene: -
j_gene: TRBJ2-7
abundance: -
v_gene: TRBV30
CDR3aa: CAWSVGLSYEQYF
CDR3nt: TGTGCCTGGAGTGTAGGTCTGAGCTACGAGCAGTACTTC

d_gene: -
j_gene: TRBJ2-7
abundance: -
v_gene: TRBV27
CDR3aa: CASSLGAGLGLYEQYF
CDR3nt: TGTGCCAGCAGTTTAGGGGCCGGACTGGGGCTCTACGAGCAGTACTTC

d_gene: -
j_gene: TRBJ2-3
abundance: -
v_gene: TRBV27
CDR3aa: CASSLATRSTDTQYF
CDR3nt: TGTGCCAGCAGTTTAGCCACCCGTAGCACAGATACGCAGTATTTT

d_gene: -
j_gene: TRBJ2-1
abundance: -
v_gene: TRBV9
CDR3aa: CASSVDNTYNEQFF
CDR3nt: TGTGCCAGCAGCGTAGACAACACATACAATGAGCAGTTCTTC

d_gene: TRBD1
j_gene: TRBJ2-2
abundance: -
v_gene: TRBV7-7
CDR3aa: CASSPGTGGVRTGELFF
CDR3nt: TGTGCTAGCAGCCCCGGGACAGGGGGCGTTCGGACCGGGGAGCTGTTTTTT

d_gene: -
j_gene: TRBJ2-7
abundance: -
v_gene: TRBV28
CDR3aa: CASSLPPGFIGQNYEQYF
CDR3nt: TGTGCCAGCAGTTTACCCCCGGGGTTTATAGGGCAAAACTACGAGCAGTACTTC

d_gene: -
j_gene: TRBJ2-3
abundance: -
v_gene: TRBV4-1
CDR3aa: CASSQDPPEGTTTDTQYF
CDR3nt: TGCGCCAGCAGCCAAGATCCGCCTGAGGGCACAACCACAGATACGCAGTATTTT

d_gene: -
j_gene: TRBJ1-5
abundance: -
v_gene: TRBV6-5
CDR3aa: CASSPLGSNQPQHF
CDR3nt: TGTGCCAGCAGCCCCCTAGGTAGCAATCAGCCCCAGCATTTT

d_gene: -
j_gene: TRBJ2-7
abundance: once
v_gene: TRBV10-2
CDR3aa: CATAWGSNEQYF
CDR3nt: TGCGCCACTGCGTGGGGCTCAAACGAGCAGTACTTC

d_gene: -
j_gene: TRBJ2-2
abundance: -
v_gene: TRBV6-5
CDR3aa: CASQQGTNTGELFF
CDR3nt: TGTGCCTCTCAGCAAGGGACGAACACCGGGGAGCTGTTTTTT

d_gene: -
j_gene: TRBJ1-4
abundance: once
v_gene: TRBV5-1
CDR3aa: CASSLATSTNEKLFF
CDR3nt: TGCGCCAGCAGCTTGGCGACGTCAACTAATGAAAAACTGTTTTTT

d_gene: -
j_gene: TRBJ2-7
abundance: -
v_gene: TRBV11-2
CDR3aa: CASSLISEGLDEQYF
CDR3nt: TGTGCCAGCAGCTTAATTAGTGAGGGTTTGGACGAGCAGTACTTC

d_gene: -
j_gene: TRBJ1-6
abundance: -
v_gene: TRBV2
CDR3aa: CASSQSQGVSSPLHF
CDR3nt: TGTGCCAGCAGCCAATCCCAGGGAGTCTCTTCACCCCTCCACTTT

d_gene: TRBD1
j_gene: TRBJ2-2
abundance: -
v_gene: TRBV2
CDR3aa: CASDPGGSGELFF
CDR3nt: TGTGCCAGCGACCCAGGGGGCTCCGGGGAGCTGTTTTTT

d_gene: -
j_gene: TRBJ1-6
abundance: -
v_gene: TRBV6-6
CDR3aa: CASSYRETYNSPLHF
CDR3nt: TGTGCCAGCAGTTACAGGGAGACCTATAATTCACCCCTCCACTTT

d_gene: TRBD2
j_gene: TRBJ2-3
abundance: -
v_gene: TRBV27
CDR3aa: CASSPLTSGGNTDTQYF
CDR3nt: TGTGCCAGCAGTCCCCTAACTAGCGGGGGTAACACAGATACGCAGTATTTT

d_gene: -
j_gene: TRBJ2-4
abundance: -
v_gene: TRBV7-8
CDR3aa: CASSVPEGPGGNIQYF
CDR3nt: TGTGCCAGCAGCGTCCCCGAAGGGCCCGGAGGAAACATTCAGTACTTC

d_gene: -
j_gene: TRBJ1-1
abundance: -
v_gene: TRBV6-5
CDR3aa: CASSFKQVNTEAFF
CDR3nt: TGTGCCAGCAGTTTCAAGCAGGTGAACACTGAAGCTTTCTTT

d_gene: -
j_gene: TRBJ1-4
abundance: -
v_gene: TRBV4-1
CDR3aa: CASSQEGAVEKLFF
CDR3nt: TGCGCCAGCAGCCAAGAGGGGGCCGTTGAAAAACTGTTTTTT

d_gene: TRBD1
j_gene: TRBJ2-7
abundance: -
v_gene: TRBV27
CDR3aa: CASSYGQGAYEQYF
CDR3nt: TGTGCCAGCAGTTATGGCCAGGGGGCCTACGAGCAGTACTTC

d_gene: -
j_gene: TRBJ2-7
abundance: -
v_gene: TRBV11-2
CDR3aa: CASSLVSYEQYF
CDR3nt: TGTGCCAGCAGCTTAGTCTCCTACGAGCAGTACTTC